This T cell receptor (beta chain) emerged from a study of blood T cell repertoires in COVID-19. Whole-study context: Sites in the United States, Italy and Spain provided acute and convalescent COVID-19 samples.

Study processing details: By means of reference gene primer amplification, nucleated cell counts were estimated. The repertoire was sequenced with immunoSEQ multiplex PCR; TCRdb's copy has only in-frame clones and lacks some. V, J and clone size are taken as reported in that table, and D and trimming were inferred from the DNA itself. The sample holds around 80,000 clones; around 86% are singletons and the top ten take around 9.7%. The CDR3 runs 14 residues. V gave up 6 bases and J gave up 1 base, with 12 bases separating them. The germline V gene has CDR1 KGHDR and CDR2 SFDVKD. This clonotype was obtained from a human donor in a cohort sampled during active COVID-19. The chain recombines TRBV24-1 with TRBJ2-7, with TRBD1 as a possible D gene (7 bases). Sequenced material: peripheral blood. In DNA form, the CDR3 reads TGTGCCACCAGTTCCCAGGGGGGATCCTACGAGCAGTACTTC. Its protein is CATSSQGGSYEQYF.